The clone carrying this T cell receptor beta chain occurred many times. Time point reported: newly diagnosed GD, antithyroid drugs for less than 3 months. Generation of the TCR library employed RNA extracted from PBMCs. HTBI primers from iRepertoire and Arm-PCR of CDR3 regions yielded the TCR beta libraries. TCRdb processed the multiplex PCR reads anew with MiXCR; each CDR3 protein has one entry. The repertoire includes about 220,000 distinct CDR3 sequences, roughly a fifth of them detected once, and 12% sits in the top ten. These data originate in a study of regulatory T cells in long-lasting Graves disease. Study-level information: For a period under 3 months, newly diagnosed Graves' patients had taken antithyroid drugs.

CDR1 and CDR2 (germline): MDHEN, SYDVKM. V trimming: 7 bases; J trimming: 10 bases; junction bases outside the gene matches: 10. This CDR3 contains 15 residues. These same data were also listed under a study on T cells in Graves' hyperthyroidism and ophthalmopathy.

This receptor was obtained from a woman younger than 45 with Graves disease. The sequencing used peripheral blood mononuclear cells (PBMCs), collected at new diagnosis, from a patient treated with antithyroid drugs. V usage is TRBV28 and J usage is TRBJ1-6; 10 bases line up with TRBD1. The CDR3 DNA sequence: TGTGCCAGCACCCGGGACAGGGGAGCTGAGTCACCCCTCCACTTT. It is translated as CASTRDRGAESPLHF. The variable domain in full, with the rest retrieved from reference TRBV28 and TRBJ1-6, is DVKVTQSSRYLVKRTGEKVFLECVQDMDHENMFWYRQDPGLGLRLIYFSYDVKMKEKGDIPEGYSVSREKKERFSLILESASTNQTSMYLCASTRDRGAESPLHFGNGTRLTVT.